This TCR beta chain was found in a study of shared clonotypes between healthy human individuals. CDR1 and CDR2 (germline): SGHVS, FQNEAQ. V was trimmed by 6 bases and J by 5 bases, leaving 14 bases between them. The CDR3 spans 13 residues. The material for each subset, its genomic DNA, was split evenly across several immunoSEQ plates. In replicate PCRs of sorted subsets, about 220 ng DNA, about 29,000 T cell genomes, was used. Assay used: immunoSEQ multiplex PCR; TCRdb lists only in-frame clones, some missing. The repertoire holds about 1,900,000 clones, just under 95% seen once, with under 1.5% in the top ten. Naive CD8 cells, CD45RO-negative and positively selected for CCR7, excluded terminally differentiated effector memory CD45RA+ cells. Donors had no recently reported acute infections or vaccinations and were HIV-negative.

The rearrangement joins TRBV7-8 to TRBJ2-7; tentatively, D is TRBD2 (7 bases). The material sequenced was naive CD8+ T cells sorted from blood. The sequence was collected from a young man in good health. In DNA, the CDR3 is TGTGCCAGCAGGTTTAGGGGGGGCCACGAGCAGTACTTC. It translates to CASRFRGGHEQYF. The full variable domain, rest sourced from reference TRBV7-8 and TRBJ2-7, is GAGVSQSPRYKVAKRGQDVALRCDPISGHVSLFWYQQALGQGPEFLTYFQNEAQLDKSGLPSDRFFAERPEGSVSTLKIQRTQQEDSAVYLCASRFRGGHEQYFGPGTRLTVT.